Included here is one TCR beta chain sequence, with context. Its antigen is undetermined. Method: immunoSEQ multiplex PCR; TCRdb's copy keeps in-frame clones and lacks some. Counted here are about 72,000 clones, about 83% occurring once; the ten biggest clones make up about 13%. This entry belongs to a study of T cells in localized non-small cell lung cancer. Study results and limitations: Out of the top 100 tumor clones, a median roughly 50 were seen in adjacent lung.

Here the sequenced sample was peripheral blood, taken before any cancer treatment. This receptor was taken from a female donor older than 55 with stage I lung adenocarcinoma.

Written as DNA, the CDR3 is TGTGCCAGCAGCACCAACCGGGACAGGGTGAGGTATGGCTACACCTTC. Translating it yields CASSTNRDRVRYGYTF. V usage is TRBV11-2 and J usage is TRBJ1-2; TRBD1 agrees at 9 bases. The trim removed 5 bases at V and 5 bases at J, leaving 12 bases unmatched. From germline, CDR1 is SGHAT and CDR2 FQNNGV. The CDR3 runs 16 residues.